The 25 T cell receptor beta chains below were found in one sample sequenced in a study of cytomegalovirus exposure and HLA in healthy donors. PCR amplification relied on 60 Vbeta primers (plus 13 Jbeta primers). Method: immunoSEQ multiplex PCR; TCRdb's copy keeps in-frame clones and lacks some. The sample carries roughly 170,000 clones, about four fifths recorded once. Sequencing was done on a sample of PBMCs. The receptors come from a man aged 50-60 years in good health and CMV-seronegative.

The J gene is TRBJ1-2, the V gene TRBV9; no clear D gene. V was shortened by 2 bases and J by 6 bases, with 14 bases between the two germline ends. The CDR3 totals 14 residues. CDR1 and CDR2 (germline): SGDLS, YYNGEE. The CDR3 DNA follows: TGTGCCAGCAGCGTCCCGGGGTCTATCCATGGCTACACCTTC. This encodes CASSVPGSIHGYTF.

The chain couples TRBV4-2 to TRBJ2-5, with TRBD2 identical over 10 bases. V lost 1 base to trimming and J lost 4 bases; unmatched junction nucleotides: 12. CDR1 and CDR2 from the germline V gene are LGHNA and YNFKEQ. This CDR3 comprises 18 residues. CDR3 loop: CASSQGRKNSGRRETQYF. The CDR3 nucleotides read TGTGCCAGCAGCCAAGGCCGGAAGAATAGCGGGAGGCGAGAGACCCAGTACTTC.

This CDR3 reads CASSHLTSGYTDTQYF. The CDR3, as DNA: TGTGCCAGCAGCCACCTGACTAGCGGGTACACAGATACGCAGTATTTT. The V gene is TRBV5-6, the J gene TRBJ2-3, with 10 bases identical to TRBD2. This CDR3 has 16 amino acids. The J segment lost 2 bases and the V segment lost 4 bases, leaving 7 bases of the junction unmatched. The germline CDR1 and CDR2 sequences are SGHDT and YYEEEE.

The chain carries TRBV5-1 and TRBJ2-5; 9 positions match TRBD2. After removal of 6 bases from V and 5 bases from J, the junction contained 14 bases not matched to a gene. The germline CDR1 and CDR2 sequences are SGHRS and YFSETQ. The CDR3 extends over 16 amino acids. CDR3 bases: TGCGCCAGCACTCGAGGACTAGCGTCATCCGGGGAGACCCAGTACTTC. It is translated as CASTRGLASSGETQYF.

This clone was recorded only once. The gene calls are TRBV19 and TRBJ1-1; D is perhaps TRBD1 (5 bases). In germline, CDR1 is LNHDA, CDR2 SQIVND (reference sequence). This CDR3 region has 14 residues. The germline V and J ends were trimmed by 5 bases and 6 bases, with 16 bases remaining between them. The CDR3 loop is CASSPQQGGSEAFF. In DNA, the CDR3 is TGTGCCAGTAGTCCCCAGCAGGGAGGGTCTGAAGCTTTCTTT.

The J gene is TRBJ2-2, the V gene TRBV4-2; 10 nucleotides line up with TRBD2. This CDR3 has 17 amino acids. V trimming: 4 bases; J trimming: 3 bases; junction bases outside the gene matches: 8. Looked up from germline, CDR1 is LGHNA and CDR2 is YNFKEQ. The DNA of the CDR3 is TGTGCCAGCAGCCGGTCGGCCGGGACTAGCGACACCGGGGAGCTGTTTTTT. Translated, it gives CASSRSAGTSDTGELFF.

The CDR3 region is CASGLTGAPGNTIYF. The CDR3 nucleotides are TGTGCTAGTGGCCTAACAGGAGCACCAGGAAACACCATATATTTT. This sequence joins TRBV12-5 and TRBJ1-3; D is perhaps TRBD1 (5 bases). This CDR3 has 15 residues. Germline V lookup: CDR1 LGHNT, CDR2 FRNRAP. V was pared by 6 bases and J by 4 bases, with 16 bases between.

The J gene is TRBJ1-1, the V gene TRBV10-3; 8 bases line up with TRBD1. CDR3 length: 15 amino acids. CDR1 and CDR2 (germline): ENHRY, SYGVKD. With 6 bases clipped from V and 2 bases from J, the junction kept 8 bases outside the gene matches. The CDR3 DNA is TGTGCCATCAGAGACCACGGACAGGGAAACACTGAAGCTTTCTTT. Protein product: CAIRDHGQGNTEAFF.

In this sample, this clone turned up once. The chain couples TRBV5-1 to TRBJ2-7; 10 bases fit TRBD2. V trimming: 3 bases; J trimming: 6 bases; junction bases outside the gene matches: 12. This CDR3 region has 16 residues. Germline-derived CDR1 and CDR2 are SGHRS and YFSETQ. CDR3 amino acids: CASSSRLAGGSGEQYF. The CDR3 nucleotides read TGCGCCAGCAGCTCGAGACTAGCGGGCGGTTCAGGCGAGCAGTACTTC.

This clone showed up just once. The chain employs TRBV6-5 and TRBJ1-2; TRBD1 agrees at 9 bases. The trim removed 7 bases at V and 9 bases at J, leaving 9 bases unmatched. The CDR3 is 13 residues long. Germline lookup yields CDR1 MNHEY and CDR2 SVGAGI. The CDR3 sequence: CASKKGTGYSYTF. CDR3 DNA sequence: TGTGCCAGCAAGAAAGGGACAGGGTATAGCTACACCTTC.

The chain carries TRBV28 and TRBJ2-7; no firm D call. CDR3 length: 11 residues. Looked up from germline, CDR1 is MDHEN and CDR2 is SYDVKM. V lost 6 bases to trimming and J lost 1 base, with 4 bases between them. DNA for the CDR3: TGTGCCAGCAGGAGTTCCTACGAGCAGTACTTC. Protein sequence: CASRSSYEQYF.

The chain uses TRBV5-1 and TRBJ2-3; a possible D gene is TRBD1 (5 bases). The CDR3 has 13 residues. V gave up 3 bases and J gave up 2 bases, with 7 bases separating them. Germline CDR1 SGHRS, CDR2 YFSETQ. The CDR3 coding sequence is TGCGCCAGCAGCTCGGACAACACAGATACGCAGTATTTT. It specifies CASSSDNTDTQYF. The full variable domain, with the rest looked up from reference TRBV5-1 and TRBJ2-3, is KAGVTQTPRYLIKTRGQQVTLSCSPISGHRSVSWYQQTPGQGLQFLFEYFSETQRNKGNFPGRFSGRQFSNSRSEMNVSTLELGDSALYLCASSSDNTDTQYFGPGTRLTVL.

The rearrangement joins TRBV4-2 to TRBJ2-1; 7 nucleotides align to TRBD2. V dropped 1 base and J dropped 8; count of bases not matched to a gene: 8. The germline V gene has CDR1 LGHNA and CDR2 YNFKEQ. The CDR3 has 15 residues. CDR3 protein: CASSQGGSKLDEQFF. For the CDR3, the DNA is TGTGCCAGCAGCCAAGGCGGGAGCAAACTCGATGAGCAGTTCTTC.

With respect to this clone: The same CDR3 also results from other DNA sequences found in this sample. This chain joins TRBV28 and TRBJ1-1; a weak D match, TRBD1 (6 bases). Trimming shortened V by 5 bases and J by 6 bases, and 19 bases separated the two germline ends. This CDR3 has 15 residues. CDR1 MDHEN and CDR2 SYDVKM come from the germline V gene. The CDR3 nucleotides are TGTGCCAGCAGTCCGGCTGGGACAATGGTCGCTGAAGCTTTCTTT. Translation: CASSPAGTMVAEAFF.

The V and J genes are TRBV28 and TRBJ2-7, with no clear D. CDR1 and CDR2 from the germline V gene are MDHEN and SYDVKM. The CDR3 is 14 residues long. V lost 2 bases and J lost 2, with 10 bases in between. CDR3 nucleotide sequence: TGTGCCAGCAGTTTACCAGCGCCCACCTACGAGCAGTACTTC. Translated: CASSLPAPTYEQYF.

This chain links TRBV5-5 with TRBJ2-5; 8 nucleotides agree with TRBD1. The J call may be wrong; the DNA end is better matched by TRBJ2-7. From germline, CDR1 is SGHKS and CDR2 YYEKEE (reference sequence). The CDR3 has 15 residues. In DNA, the CDR3 is TGTGCCAGCAGCTTGGAGGACAGGGAATGGTACGAGCAGTACTTC. It translates to CASSLEDREWYEQYF.

The V call is TRBV7-2, the J call TRBJ2-5, with TRBD1 matching over 7 bases. The CDR3 sequence is 15 residues long. Germline assignment: CDR1 SGHTA and CDR2 FQGNSA. V shed 2 bases, J shed 2 bases, and the junction held 5 bases outside the gene matches. Here the CDR3 DNA reads TGTGCCAGCAGCTTACAACCGGGACAGCAAGAGACCCAGTACTTC. The encoded protein is CASSLQPGQQETQYF.

The V and J genes are TRBV4-2 and TRBJ2-7, with 7 nucleotides matching TRBD1. The germline gives CDR1 LGHNA, CDR2 YNFKEQ. V was pared by 0 bases and J by 2 bases, with 13 bases of the junction left unmatched. The CDR3 loop spans 18 amino acids. Here the CDR3 reads CASSQDAPQTGPPYEQYF. The CDR3 nucleotides read TGTGCCAGCAGCCAAGACGCACCACAGACAGGGCCCCCCTACGAGCAGTACTTC.

The V gene is TRBV7-9, the J gene TRBJ1-3, with D perhaps TRBD1 (6 bases). V lost 5 bases, J lost 0 bases, and 8 bases lay in between. Germline assignment: CDR1 SEHNR and CDR2 FQNEAQ (reference sequence). This CDR3 is built from 14 residues. In DNA form, the CDR3 reads TGTGCCAGCAGCGTACAGGGCTCTGGAAACACCATATATTTT. Translated: CASSVQGSGNTIYF.

J is TRBJ2-1 and V is TRBV7-2; no reliable D call. The germline gives CDR1 SGHTA, CDR2 FQGNSA. The CDR3 is 13 residues long. V was shortened by 4 bases and J by 0 bases, with 4 bases between the two germline ends. The DNA of the CDR3 is TGTGCCAGCAGCTCCAGCTCCTACAATGAGCAGTTCTTC. Protein sequence: CASSSSSYNEQFF.

This chain uses TRBV18 with TRBJ1-1; D gene ambiguous. The CDR3 sequence is 15 residues long. Trimming took 3 bases from V and 1 from J, leaving 12 bases between them. From germline, CDR1 is KGHSH and CDR2 LQKENI. CDR3 sequence: CASSPPRAANTEAFF. Here the CDR3 DNA reads TGTGCCAGCTCACCTCCGAGGGCAGCGAACACTGAAGCTTTCTTT.

This sequence joins TRBV5-4 and TRBJ1-4; D perhaps matches TRBD1 (5 bases). Germline V gene data show CDR1 as SGHNT and CDR2 as YYREEE (reference sequence). Trimming shortened V by 5 bases and J by 0 bases, and 11 bases separated the two germline ends. This CDR3 is 15 amino acids long. CDR3 in amino acids: CASRMATATNEKLFF. CDR3 nucleotides: TGTGCCAGCAGGATGGCGACAGCAACTAATGAAAAACTGTTTTTT.

This clone was picked up one time. The CDR3, as DNA: TGTGCCAGCAAGCCCCTAACAGATAATCAGCCCCAGCATTTT. The encoded protein is CASKPLTDNQPQHF. This rearrangement joins TRBV6-6 to TRBJ1-5, with D uncertain. This CDR3 is built from 14 residues. Germline V gene lookup returns CDR1 MNHNY and CDR2 SVGAGI (reference sequence). V was pared by 7 bases and J by 4 bases, with 14 bases between.

This clone was counted only a few times. This chain links TRBV9 with TRBJ1-6, with 8 bases fitting TRBD1. Germline V gene lookup returns CDR1 SGDLS and CDR2 YYNGEE. The V segment lost 4 bases and the J segment 6 bases; nucleotides outside the gene matches: 9. The CDR3 totals 16 residues. CDR3 residues: CASSLHRDRLNSPLHF. Here the CDR3 DNA reads TGTGCCAGCAGCTTGCACCGGGACAGGCTTAATTCACCCCTCCACTTT.

V gene TRBV5-4 combines with J gene TRBJ2-3; D remains unclear. The germline gives CDR1 SGHNT, CDR2 YYREEE (reference sequence). Deletions cut 1 base from V and 1 base from J, with 16 bases between. The CDR3 contains 17 residues. The CDR3 bases are TGTGCCAGCAGCTTGACCCTTCTCCCGAGCGGCACAGATACGCAGTATTTT. Amino acids: CASSLTLLPSGTDTQYF. Full variable domain (remainder filled in from reference TRBV5-4 and TRBJ2-3): ETGVTQSPTHLIKTRGQQVTLRCSSQSGHNTVSWYQQALGQGPQFIFQYYREEENGRGNFPPRFSGLQFPNYSSELNVNALELDDSALYLCASSLTLLPSGTDTQYFGPGTRLTVL.